This T cell receptor (beta chain) is drawn from a study of CD8+CD57+ T cells in acquired aplastic anemia listed by TCRdb under 2018. Study-level background: Extracted DNA from sorted CD4+ and CD8+ cells averaged about 2.9 ug, ranging from about 0.17 to 27.4 ug. A CD8+CD57+ expansion meant a frequency higher than the mean frequency seen in healthy subjects. Points the paper makes about the study in general: Although around 30 CD8+ CDR3 sequences were shared by patients and controls, these sequences appeared highly expressed in patients and within the immunodominant clones of patients. CD8+ Simpson's diversity did not differ significantly between patients and healthy controls (P=0.060).

The patients picked for sequencing were ones in whom flow cytometry had shown an expansion of CD8+CD57+ cells. Severe acquired aplastic anemia was diagnosed in all patients according to International Study of Aplastic Anemia and Agranulocytosis and Camitta criteria. No patient had received any therapy when blood was sampled. TCR repertoires of sorted CD4+ and CD8+ blood T cells from severe aplastic anemia patients and healthy subjects were deep-sequenced in the study. Patients were enrolled in the USA under clinicaltrials.gov protocols 00001620, 01623167, 00001397, 00071045, 00081523 and 00961064. Ficoll-Paque density gradient centrifugation was used to isolate peripheral blood mononuclear cells. Before DNA extraction, CD4+ and CD8+ T cells were sorted by FACS or by magnetic beads. The germline V gene encodes CDR1 SGHNT and CDR2 YYREEE (reference sequence). The CDR3, from cysteine to phenylalanine, totals 16 residues. Just the 48-base CDR3 DNA is kept, in frame starting at base 1.

Genomic DNA was used as template for profiling of TCR beta VDJ combinations and CDR3 sequences. An Illumina HiSeq 2000 was used for TCR repertoire sequencing. The study's own analysis went as follows. TRBV/TRBJ rearrangement plots, CDR3 size and DJ length profiles, and Simpson's diversity index were used to evaluate the repertoires. The most abundant DNA sequence in the deep sequencing data was taken as the immunodominant clone. CDR3 amino acid sequences were checked for sharing between subjects and were compared against published repertoires and the VDJdb database. Starting from the raw public reads, TCRdb applied fastp trimming at Q25, assembled clones with MiXCR and retained in-frame beta chains. Entries that share a CDR3 protein sequence are merged under the most common genes and DNA. TCRdb's processing, not the study's, gives the V and J calls here. This sample holds a few hundred thousand distinct CDR3 sequences; roughly 80% were observed only once. The top ten constitute 35% to 50% of the sample.

Regarding this clonotype: Which antigen it targets is not known. A read error may produce the germline difference seen at one junction end.

The specimen sequenced was sorted CD4+, CD8+, or CD8+CD57+ T cells (not recorded which) from PBMCs. This receptor chain uses TRBV5-4 and TRBJ1-2, with the D gene call left open. This receptor was obtained from a human donor with aplastic anemia. CDR3 sequence: CASSQGLDGLVYGYTF. The DNA sequence is TGCGCCAGCAGCCAAGGCCTTGACGGGCTCGTATATGGCTACACCTTC.